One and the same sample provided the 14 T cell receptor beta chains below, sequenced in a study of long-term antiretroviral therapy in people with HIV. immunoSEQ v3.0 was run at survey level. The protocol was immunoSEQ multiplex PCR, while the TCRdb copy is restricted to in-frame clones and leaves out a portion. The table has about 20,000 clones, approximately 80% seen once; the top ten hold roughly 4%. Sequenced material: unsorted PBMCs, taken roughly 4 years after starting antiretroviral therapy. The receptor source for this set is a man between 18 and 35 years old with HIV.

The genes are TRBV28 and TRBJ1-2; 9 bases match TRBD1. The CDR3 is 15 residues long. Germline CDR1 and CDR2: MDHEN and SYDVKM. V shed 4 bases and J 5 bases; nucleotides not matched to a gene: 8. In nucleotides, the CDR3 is TGTGCCAGCAGTTCCCCGGGGACAGGGAGGTATGGCTACACCTTC. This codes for CASSSPGTGRYGYTF.

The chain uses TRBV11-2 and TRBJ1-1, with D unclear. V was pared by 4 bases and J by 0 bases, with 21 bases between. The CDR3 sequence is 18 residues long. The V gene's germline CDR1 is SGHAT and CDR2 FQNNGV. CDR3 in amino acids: CASSYKVRVPTVNTEAFF. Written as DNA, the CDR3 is TGTGCCAGCAGCTATAAGGTCCGGGTCCCCACGGTGAACACTGAAGCTTTCTTT. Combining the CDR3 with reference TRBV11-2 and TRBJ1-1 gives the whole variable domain EAGVAQSPRYKIIEKRQSVAFWCNPISGHATLYWYQQILGQGPKLLIQFQNNGVVDDSQLPKDRFSAERLKGVDSTLKIQPAKLEDSAVYLCASSYKVRVPTVNTEAFFGQGTRLTVV.

The CDR3 nucleotides read TGTGCCAGCAGCTTAGGGGTCGCTGATAAGCTGTTTTTT. This sequence encodes CASSLGVADKLFF. V and J are TRBV7-6 and TRBJ2-2; D remains ambiguous. Between the trimmed V and J ends, which lost 1 base and 12 bases, there was a span of 12 bases. CDR1 and CDR2 from the germline V gene are SGHVS and FNYEAQ. The CDR3 extends over 13 amino acids.

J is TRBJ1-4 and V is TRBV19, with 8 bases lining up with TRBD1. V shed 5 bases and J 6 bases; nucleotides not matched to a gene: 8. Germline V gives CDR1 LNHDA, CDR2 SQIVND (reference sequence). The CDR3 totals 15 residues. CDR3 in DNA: TGTGCCAGTAGTGCCGGACAGGGAATAGATGAAAAACTGTTTTTT. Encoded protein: CASSAGQGIDEKLFF.

Here the CDR3 reads CASSPNRRTGSNTEAFF. In nucleotides, the CDR3 is TGTGCCAGCAGCCCGAACCGTCGGACAGGGTCGAACACTGAAGCTTTCTTT. The rearrangement uses TRBV7-9 and TRBJ1-1; TRBD1 agrees at 8 bases. Per the germline V gene, CDR1 is SEHNR and CDR2 is FQNEAQ (reference sequence). This CDR3 spans 17 amino acids. J lost 1 base, V lost 5 bases, and 12 bases had no gene match.

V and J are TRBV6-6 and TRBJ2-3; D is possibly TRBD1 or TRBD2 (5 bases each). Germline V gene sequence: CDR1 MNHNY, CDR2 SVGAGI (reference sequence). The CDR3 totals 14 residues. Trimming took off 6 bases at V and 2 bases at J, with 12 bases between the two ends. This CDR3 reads CASSLWDHTDTQYF. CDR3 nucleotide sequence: TGTGCCAGCAGCTTATGGGACCACACAGATACGCAGTATTTT.

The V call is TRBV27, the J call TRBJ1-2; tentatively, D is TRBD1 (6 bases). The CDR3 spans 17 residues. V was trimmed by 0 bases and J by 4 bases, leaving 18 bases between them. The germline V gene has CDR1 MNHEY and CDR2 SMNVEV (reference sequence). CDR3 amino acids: CASSLSWFPGGAYGYTF. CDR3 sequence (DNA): TGTGCCAGCAGTTTATCTTGGTTTCCGGGGGGCGCCTATGGCTACACCTTC.

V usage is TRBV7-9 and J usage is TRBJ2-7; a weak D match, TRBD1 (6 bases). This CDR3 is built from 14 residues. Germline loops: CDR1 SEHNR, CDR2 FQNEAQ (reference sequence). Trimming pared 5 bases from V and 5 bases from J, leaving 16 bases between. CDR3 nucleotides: TGTGCCAGCAGCCCGGGTCAGGGGTTCCACGAGCAGTACTTC. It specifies CASSPGQGFHEQYF.

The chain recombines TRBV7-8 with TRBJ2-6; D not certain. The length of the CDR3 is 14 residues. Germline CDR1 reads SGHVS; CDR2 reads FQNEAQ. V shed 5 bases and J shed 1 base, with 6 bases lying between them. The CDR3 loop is CASSPQSGANVLTF. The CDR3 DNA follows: TGTGCCAGCAGCCCCCAATCTGGGGCCAACGTCCTGACTTTC.

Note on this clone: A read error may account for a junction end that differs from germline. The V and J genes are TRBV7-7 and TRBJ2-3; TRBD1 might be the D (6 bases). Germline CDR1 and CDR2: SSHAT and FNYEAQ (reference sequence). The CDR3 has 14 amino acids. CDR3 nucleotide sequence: TGTGCTAGCAGCCTTACAGGGAGCACAGATACGCAGTATTTT. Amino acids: CASSLTGSTDTQYF.

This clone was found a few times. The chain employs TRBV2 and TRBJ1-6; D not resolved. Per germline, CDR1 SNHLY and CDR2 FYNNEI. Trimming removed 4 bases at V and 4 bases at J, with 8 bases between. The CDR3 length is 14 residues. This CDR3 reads CASSGQGYNSPLHF. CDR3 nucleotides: TGTGCCAGCAGTGGGCAAGGGTATAATTCACCCCTCCACTTT.

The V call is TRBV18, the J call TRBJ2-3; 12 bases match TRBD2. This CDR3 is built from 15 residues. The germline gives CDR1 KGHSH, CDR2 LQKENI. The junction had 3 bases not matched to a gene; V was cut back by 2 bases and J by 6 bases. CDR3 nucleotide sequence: TGTGCCAGCTCACCAACTAGCGGGGGGACGGATACGCAGTATTTT. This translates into CASSPTSGGTDTQYF. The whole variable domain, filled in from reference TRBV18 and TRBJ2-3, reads NAGVMQNPRHLVRRRGQEARLRCSPMKGHSHVYWYRQLPEEGLKFMVYLQKENIIDESGMPKERFSAEFPKEGPSILRIQQVVRGDSAAYFCASSPTSGGTDTQYFGPGTRLTVL.

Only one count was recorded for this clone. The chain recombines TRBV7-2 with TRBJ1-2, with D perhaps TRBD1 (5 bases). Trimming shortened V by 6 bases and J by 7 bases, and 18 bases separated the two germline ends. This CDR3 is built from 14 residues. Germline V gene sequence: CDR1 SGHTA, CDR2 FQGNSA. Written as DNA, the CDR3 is TGTGCCAGCAGTTTTACAGGAAACCCTTCTGGCTACACCTTC. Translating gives CASSFTGNPSGYTF.

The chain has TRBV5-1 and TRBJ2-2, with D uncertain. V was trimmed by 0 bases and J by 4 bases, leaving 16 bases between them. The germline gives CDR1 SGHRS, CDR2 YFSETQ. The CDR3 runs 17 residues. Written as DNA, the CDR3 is TGCGCCAGCAGCTTGGGTATTGCAGCCCAGGTCACCGGGGAGCTGTTTTTT. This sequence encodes CASSLGIAAQVTGELFF.